One and the same sample provided the 10 T cell receptor beta chains below, sequenced in a study of PD-1 blockade in classical Hodgkin lymphoma. The patients all showed relapse after autologous stem cell transplantation, while their brentuximab vedotin exposure varied. Data came from immunoSEQ multiplex PCR; TCRdb stores just in-frame clones and leaves some out. Found here are about 84,000 clones, under 90% of them singletons; the top ten hold less than 25%. The specimen was peripheral blood mononuclear cells (PBMCs), collected at baseline. These TCRs come from a human donor with classical Hodgkin lymphoma.

This clone occurred once. The chain has TRBV29-1 and TRBJ2-7; possible D gene TRBD2, 5 bases. The CDR3 sequence is 12 residues long. The V gene's germline CDR1 is SQVTM and CDR2 ANQGSEA. V was cut by 7 bases and J by 4 bases, with 14 bases left in between. DNA for the CDR3: TGCAGCGCGGAAAACCGGGAATACGAGCAGTACTTC. It translates to CSAENREYEQYF.

The rearrangement joins TRBV7-6 to TRBJ2-2; 7 bases fit TRBD1. V shed 6 bases, J shed 1 base, and the junction held 8 bases outside the gene matches. The germline V gene has CDR1 SGHVS and CDR2 FNYEAQ. The CDR3 consists of 16 residues. The CDR3 loop reads CASRSVQGRNTGELFF. In nucleotides, the CDR3 is TGTGCCAGCAGATCAGTACAGGGGAGGAACACCGGGGAGCTGTTTTTT.

V is TRBV4-1 and J is TRBJ2-2; D call uncertain. This CDR3 has 15 residues. Germline V lookup: CDR1 MGHRA, CDR2 YSYEKL. With 0 bases removed from V and 11 bases from J, the gap between germline ends came to 16 bases. CDR3 in DNA: TGCGCCAGCAGCCAAGATTGGGTCGGCCTAAGTGAGCTGTTTTTT. Amino acid sequence: CASSQDWVGLSELFF.

The chain links TRBV6-6 to TRBJ2-7; TRBD2 aligns across 11 bases. V trimming: 4 bases; J trimming: 2 bases; junction bases outside the gene matches: 4. CDR3 size: 15 residues. Germline lookup yields CDR1 MNHNY and CDR2 SVGAGI (reference sequence). The CDR3: CASSSRLAGTYEQYF. Written as DNA, the CDR3 is TGTGCCAGCAGTTCCCGACTAGCGGGAACCTACGAGCAGTACTTC.

The J gene is TRBJ2-5, the V gene TRBV7-6, with D possibly TRBD1 on 5 matching bases. V lost 4 bases and J 4 bases, leaving 22 bases between the germline ends. The CDR3 covers 17 residues. Germline V gene lookup returns CDR1 SGHVS and CDR2 FNYEAQ. CDR3 loop: CASSSVSPRERAETQYF. CDR3 nucleotides: TGTGCCAGCAGCTCCGTCTCGCCCAGGGAACGTGCAGAGACCCAGTACTTC.

CDR3 loop: CASSQGRTANYGYTF. CDR3 DNA sequence: TGCGCCAGCAGCCAAGGCAGGACAGCTAACTATGGCTACACCTTC. The chain combines TRBV4-3 with TRBJ1-2, with D possibly matching TRBD1 (6 bases). V was trimmed by 1 base and J by 0 bases, leaving 9 bases between them. Germline V gene data show CDR1 as LGHNA and CDR2 as YSLEER. This CDR3 has 15 amino acids.

The rearrangement links TRBV12-5 to TRBJ2-5, with D possibly TRBD1 on 6 matching bases. This CDR3 comprises 13 residues. Trimming removed 4 bases at V and 2 bases at J, with 8 bases between. In germline, CDR1 is LGHNT, CDR2 FRNRAP. The CDR3 region is CASGSDSQETQYF. CDR3 DNA sequence: TGTGCTAGTGGTTCGGACAGTCAAGAGACCCAGTACTTC.

V usage is TRBV7-2 and J usage is TRBJ2-2; D is undetermined. The germline CDR1 and CDR2 sequences are SGHTA and FQGNSA. CDR3 size: 15 residues. Trimming removed 3 bases from V and 5 bases from J, with 13 bases in between. CDR3 loop: CASSFRRGRTGELFF. The CDR3 region has the DNA TGTGCCAGCAGCTTTCGCCGAGGACGTACCGGGGAGCTGTTTTTT.

This clone was found once. This chain links TRBV27 with TRBJ2-1, with TRBD2 identical over 11 bases. The junction had 5 bases not matched to a gene; V was cut back by 4 bases and J by 3 bases. This CDR3 has 16 amino acids. CDR1 is MNHEY, CDR2 SMNVEV, per germline (reference sequence). CDR3: CASSSTSGGFYNEQFF. In DNA form, the CDR3 reads TGTGCCAGCAGTTCCACTAGCGGGGGTTTCTACAATGAGCAGTTCTTC.

This chain links TRBV4-1 with TRBJ1-2; D unresolved. The germline gives CDR1 MGHRA, CDR2 YSYEKL. Deletions cut 0 bases from V and 11 bases from J, with 13 bases between. There are 13 residues in the CDR3. The CDR3: CASSQDRLDWYTF. In nucleotides, the CDR3 is TGCGCCAGCAGCCAAGACAGGTTAGATTGGTACACCTTC.